The 2 T cell receptor beta chains given below trace back to one sample, sequenced in a study of response to subunit inactivated influenza vaccine (dated by TCRdb to 2017 to 2018). Libraries were constructed by RT-PCR. Sequenced on an Illumina HiSeq 2500. The public reads were quality trimmed at Q25 with fastp and then assembled into clones with MiXCR by TCRdb, keeping productive beta chains. Entries that share a CDR3 protein sequence are merged under the most common genes and DNA. The sample profile shows approximately 530,000 distinct CDR3 sequences; approximately 7.2% of them were found once. About an eighth of the sample rests with the top ten. Sequencing used PBMCs from blood, obtained about 24 months after vaccination. The source of these receptors is a man aged 45-69 years who received an inactivated influenza vaccine. Donor details come from another sample of the same person, matched by shared clones.

In this sample, this clonotype turned up a few times. The rearrangement links TRBV3-1 to TRBJ2-5, with D possibly being TRBD2 (5 bases). Trimming shortened V by 4 bases and J by 9 bases, and 12 bases separated the two germline ends. Per the germline V gene, CDR1 is LGHDT and CDR2 is YNNKEL (reference sequence). The CDR3 extends over 12 amino acids. CDR3: CASSPGFRPQYF. The CDR3 nucleotides read TGTGCCAGCAGCCCGGGGTTTCGGCCCCAGTACTTC.

This clonotype has at least ten counts. V is TRBV15 and J is TRBJ1-3, with 10 bases aligning to TRBD1. J gave up 2 bases and V 4 bases, and 2 bases lay outside the gene matches. The CDR3 sequence is 15 residues long. Per germline, CDR1 LNHNV and CDR2 YYDKDF (reference sequence). In DNA, the CDR3 is TGTGCCACCAGCACCGACAGGGGGCCTGGAAACACCATATATTTT. Encoded protein: CATSTDRGPGNTIYF.